The 23 T cell receptor beta chains given below trace back to one sample, sequenced in a study of T cell repertoires in cytomegalovirus infection. These receptors' antigens are unknown. MiXCR was run by TCRdb on the reads, yielding one entry per CDR3 protein. The sample lists 69,000 or so distinct CDR3 sequences, about 26% occurring once. The sequences come from CD8+ T cells from cultured PBMCs, collected from culture after CMV antigen stimulation. The receptors were sampled from a human donor in good health (CMV status not recorded). Some clones in this sample may be carry-over from other donors' samples.

This clonotype was observed many times. This sequence joins TRBV11-3 and TRBJ2-7, with TRBD2 identical over 7 bases. This CDR3 spans 14 amino acids. V lost 3 bases and J lost 0; bases outside the gene matches: 2. CDR1 and CDR2 (germline): SGHNT, YENEEA. This chain's CDR3 is CASSFRGVSYEQYF. The CDR3 bases are TGTGCCAGCAGCTTTCGGGGGGTCTCCTACGAGCAGTACTTC.

The rearrangement links TRBV7-2 to TRBJ2-5; D gene unclear. CDR3 length equals 14 residues. CDR1 is SGHTA and CDR2 is FQGNSA in the germline V gene. Between the trimmed V and J ends, which lost 5 bases and 1 base, there was a span of 11 bases. The CDR3 here is CASSRREFQETQYF. The DNA of the CDR3 is TGTGCCAGCAGCCGGAGAGAATTCCAAGAGACCCAGTACTTC.

The chain combines TRBV7-6 with TRBJ2-5; 7 bases agree with TRBD2. Losses at the gene ends were 5 bases for V and 0 bases for J; bases not matched to a gene: 9. Germline V lookup: CDR1 SGHVS, CDR2 FNYEAQ. This CDR3 spans 16 amino acids. CDR3 sequence (DNA): TGTGCCAGCAGCCCCTCGACTAGCCAGTACCAAGAGACCCAGTACTTC. It encodes CASSPSTSQYQETQYF.

This clonotype has at least ten counts. The chain carries TRBV5-6 and TRBJ2-7, with TRBD1 matching over 8 bases. V was clipped by 4 bases and J by 6 bases; unmatched bases: 9. This CDR3 is 14 amino acids long. Germline CDR1 reads SGHDT; CDR2 reads YYEEEE. The CDR3 DNA sequence: TGTGCCAGCAGCGCAAGACAGGGGAGTAGCGAGCAGTACTTC. Translated: CASSARQGSSEQYF.

The chain carries TRBV6-6 and TRBJ1-2, with D maybe TRBD1 (5 bases). Trimming took 2 bases from V and 0 from J, leaving 13 bases between them. This CDR3 has 16 amino acids. CDR1 and CDR2 (germline): MNHNY, SVGAGI (reference sequence). The CDR3 sequence is CASSYDSTLSNYGYTF. CDR3 nucleotide sequence: TGTGCCAGCAGTTACGACAGCACACTCTCTAACTATGGCTACACCTTC.

This chain joins TRBV14 and TRBJ2-1; D ambiguous. This CDR3 has 11 amino acids. The V gene lost 1 base and the J gene lost 8 bases, with 3 bases spanning the gap. Germline values: CDR1 SGHDN, CDR2 FVKESK. The CDR3 nucleotides are TGTGCCAGCAGCCAAGTCCATGAGCAGTTCTTC. It yields the protein CASSQVHEQFF.

The chain recombines TRBV4-2 with TRBJ2-1, with D maybe TRBD1 (6 bases). Germline CDR1 LGHNA, CDR2 YNFKEQ. This CDR3 region has 20 residues. V was cut by 1 base and J by 1 base, with 23 bases left in between. The CDR3 DNA sequence: TGTGCCAGCAGCCAAGCTAACGTGGACAGCCCCGTGGGGTCCTACAATGAGCAGTTCTTC. This codes for CASSQANVDSPVGSYNEQFF.

This clonotype was counted many times. CDR3 nucleotides: TGTGCCAGCAGCTTAACGACGAAGGACACTGAAGCTTTCTTT. This sequence encodes CASSLTTKDTEAFF. The chain couples TRBV7-2 to TRBJ1-1; D gene ambiguous. The germline gives CDR1 SGHTA, CDR2 FQGNSA. The CDR3 length is 14 residues. Trimming cost V 2 bases and J 3 bases, with 10 bases left between them.

The sample holds many counts of this clonotype. The V and J genes are TRBV7-2 and TRBJ1-1, with D possibly matching TRBD1 (5 bases). With 5 bases removed from V and 1 base from J, the gap between germline ends came to 14 bases. Germline V lookup: CDR1 SGHTA, CDR2 FQGNSA. The CDR3 loop spans 15 amino acids. This CDR3 is CASSHPSGGNTEAFF. CDR3 in DNA: TGTGCCAGCAGCCACCCATCGGGGGGGAACACTGAAGCTTTCTTT.

The chain joins TRBV27 to TRBJ1-2, with D maybe TRBD1 (6 bases). CDR1 and CDR2 from the germline V gene are MNHEY and SMNVEV (reference sequence). V lost 4 bases and J lost 5, with 11 bases in between. The CDR3 loop spans 13 amino acids. The CDR3 reads CASSSGGHYGYTF. The CDR3 DNA follows: TGTGCCAGCAGTTCCGGGGGGCATTATGGCTACACCTTC.

This clonotype was recorded a few times. The chain recombines TRBV2 with TRBJ2-5, with D perhaps matching TRBD2 (5 bases). CDR3 length equals 14 residues. V lost 4 bases and J lost 0, with 9 bases in between. Germline-derived CDR1 and CDR2 are SNHLY and FYNNEI. The CDR3, as DNA: TGTGCCAGCAGTGGTTTAGCGAACCAAGAGACCCAGTACTTC. This translates into CASSGLANQETQYF.

This clonotype was detected only once. This clone may be a read error of a much larger clone one base away. J is TRBJ2-4 and V is TRBV7-8; 10 bases map to TRBD2. The CDR3 is 16 residues long. Germline trimming cut 5 bases from V and 5 bases from J; bases unmatched to any gene: 9. Germline V lookup: CDR1 SGHVS, CDR2 FQNEAQ. The CDR3 bases are TGTGCCAGCAGCGTATACAGCGGGGGGGCGGAAAACATTCAGTACTTC. Amino acid sequence: CASSVYSGGAENIQYF.

Only a few counts were recorded for this clonotype. The chain has TRBV20-1 and TRBJ1-2; a possible D gene is TRBD1 (6 bases). V shed 0 bases and J shed 4 bases, with 12 bases lying between them. Germline loops: CDR1 DFQATT, CDR2 SNEGSKA (reference sequence). The CDR3 has 14 amino acids. The CDR3 reads CSAREVGGPYGYTF. CDR3 coding DNA: TGCAGTGCTAGAGAAGTCGGGGGGCCCTATGGCTACACCTTC.

This rearrangement joins TRBV7-2 to TRBJ2-7, with D unclear. This CDR3 has 12 amino acids. Germline CDR1 is SGHTA and CDR2 is FQGNSA. Trimming stripped 5 bases from V and 5 bases from J, with 10 bases between. The CDR3 loop is CASSPNPDEQYF. The CDR3 coding sequence is TGTGCCAGCAGCCCAAATCCCGACGAGCAGTACTTC. Complete variable domain (other parts from reference TRBV7-2 and TRBJ2-7): GAGVSQSPSNKVTEKGKDVELRCDPISGHTALYWYRQSLGQGLEFLIYFQGNSAPDKSGLPSDRFSAERTGGSVSTLTIQRTQQEDSAVYLCASSPNPDEQYFGPGTRLTVT.

The chain recombines TRBV13 with TRBJ2-7; possible D gene TRBD1, 5 bases. Germline V gives CDR1 PRHDT, CDR2 FYEKMQ (reference sequence). The CDR3 loop spans 15 amino acids. Trimming cost V 5 bases and J 2 bases, with 16 bases left between them. In nucleotides, the CDR3 is TGTGCCAGCAGCCCCACTCCACAGGTTACCTACGAGCAGTACTTC. Encoded protein: CASSPTPQVTYEQYF.

Note on this clonotype: Its ends do not fully match the called genes, so a read error is possible. The chain is built from TRBV13 and TRBJ2-1; no definite D call. Germline CDR1 is PRHDT and CDR2 is FYEKMQ (reference sequence). The CDR3 is 10 amino acids. CDR3 sequence reads: CASSGDLEIF. The CDR3 region has the DNA TGTGCCAGCAGCGGCGACTTGGAAATCTTC. The full variable domain, in which reference TRBV13 and TRBJ2-1 provide the parts outside the CDR3, is AAGVIQSPRHLIKEKRETATLKCYPIPRHDTVYWYQQGPGQDPQFLISFYEKMQSDKGSIPDRFSAQQFSDYHSELNMSSLELGDSALYFCASSGDLEIFGPGTRLTVL.

This clonotype showed up many times. The chain joins TRBV12-3 or TRBV12-4 to TRBJ1-1; tentatively, D is TRBD1 (6 bases). The CDR3 extends over 12 amino acids. With 5 bases removed from V and 5 bases from J, the gap between germline ends came to 9 bases. The CDR3 loop reads CASSPRGTEAFF. CDR3 nucleotide sequence: TGTGCCAGCAGTCCCAGGGGAACTGAAGCTTTCTTT.

Ten or more counts support this clonotype. The chain is built from TRBV2 and TRBJ1-3; 8 bases fit TRBD1. This CDR3 has 13 residues. In germline, CDR1 is SNHLY, CDR2 FYNNEI. V shed 6 bases, J shed 7 bases, and the junction held 5 bases outside the gene matches. The CDR3, as DNA: TGTGCCAGCAGAATCAGGGGGCGGAACACCATATATTTT. Translating gives CASRIRGRNTIYF.

This clonotype was seen only once. The J gene is TRBJ1-5, the V gene TRBV20-1; D is perhaps TRBD1 (5 bases). The V and J ends lost 0 bases and 1 base respectively, with 10 bases between them. The germline V gene has CDR1 DFQATT and CDR2 SNEGSKA (reference sequence). The CDR3 runs 15 residues. The CDR3 spells CSARDGGRSNQPQHF. The CDR3, as DNA: TGCAGTGCTAGAGACGGGGGAAGGAGCAATCAGCCCCAGCATTTT.

V is TRBV5-5 and J is TRBJ2-1; 8 bases are a match to TRBD1. CDR1 SGHKS and CDR2 YYEKEE come from the germline V gene (reference sequence). This CDR3 contains 12 residues. J gave up 10 bases and V 5 bases, and 5 bases lay outside the gene matches. The CDR3 DNA sequence: TGTGCCAGCAGATCCGACAGGGGAGAGCAGTTCTTC. Protein: CASRSDRGEQFF.

This clonotype was seen many times. V gene TRBV7-2 combines with J gene TRBJ2-7; no definite D call. Trimming removed 5 bases from V and 3 bases from J, with 14 bases in between. The CDR3 totals 14 residues. CDR1 and CDR2 (germline): SGHTA, FQGNSA. This CDR3 reads CASSPNRLFYEQYF. In DNA, the CDR3 is TGTGCCAGCAGCCCAAACCGGCTCTTCTACGAGCAGTACTTC.

This clonotype was recorded a few times. The CDR3 region has the DNA TGTGCCAGCTCCCCCTCCCGGGGCAAGGAATCACCCCTCCACTTT. It specifies CASSPSRGKESPLHF. V is TRBV18 and J is TRBJ1-6, with D maybe TRBD1 (5 bases). V lost 6 bases and J 10 bases, leaving 19 bases between the germline ends. Looked up from germline, CDR1 is KGHSH and CDR2 is LQKENI. CDR3 length: 15 residues.

The rearrangement uses TRBV28 and TRBJ1-5; 9 nucleotides match TRBD1. This CDR3 contains 14 residues. V was clipped by 5 bases and J by 6 bases; unmatched bases: 5. Germline CDR1 MDHEN, CDR2 SYDVKM. In nucleotides, the CDR3 is TGTGCCAGCAGTATAACAGGGGGCGGTCAGCCCCAGCATTTT. Translation: CASSITGGGQPQHF.